The TCR beta chain described here comes from a study of cytomegalovirus exposure and HLA in healthy donors. Whole-study findings and limits: One cluster of highly shared sequence variants probably arose as a sequencing artifact.

The CDR3 contains 20 residues. Germline V CDR1 and CDR2: LGHNA, YNFKEQ. V dropped 0 bases and J dropped 1; count of bases not matched to a gene: 18. PCR employed 60 Vbeta and 13 Jbeta primers. The data were produced by immunoSEQ multiplex PCR, yet TCRdb's version contains in-frame clones alone and is incomplete. The table shows about 150,000 clones, with roughly 80% occurring only once. A note on this clone: The antigen is undetermined.

Material for sequencing was PBMCs. This receptor was obtained from a human donor in good health. The chain employs TRBV4-2 and TRBJ2-7; 7 bases are shared with TRBD2. In DNA form, the CDR3 reads TGTGCCAGCAGCCAAGATGGGGGGGGACCCACCAGTCAAACGTCCTACGAGCAGTACTTC. Encoded protein: CASSQDGGGPTSQTSYEQYF.